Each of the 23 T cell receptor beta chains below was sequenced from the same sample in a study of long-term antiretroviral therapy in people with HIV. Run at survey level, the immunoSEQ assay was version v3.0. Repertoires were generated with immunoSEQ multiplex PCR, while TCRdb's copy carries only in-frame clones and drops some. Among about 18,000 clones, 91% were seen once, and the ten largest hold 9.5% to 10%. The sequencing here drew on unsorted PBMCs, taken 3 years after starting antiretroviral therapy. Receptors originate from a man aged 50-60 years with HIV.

For the CDR3, the DNA is TGCGCCAGCAGCCAAGAGACCTTAAATCCTTACAATGAGCAGTTCTTC. Protein sequence: CASSQETLNPYNEQFF. The J gene is TRBJ2-1, the V gene TRBV4-3, with D unresolved. The length of the CDR3 is 16 residues. V was pared by 0 bases and J by 4 bases, with 13 bases between. The V gene's germline CDR1 is LGHNA and CDR2 YSLEER.

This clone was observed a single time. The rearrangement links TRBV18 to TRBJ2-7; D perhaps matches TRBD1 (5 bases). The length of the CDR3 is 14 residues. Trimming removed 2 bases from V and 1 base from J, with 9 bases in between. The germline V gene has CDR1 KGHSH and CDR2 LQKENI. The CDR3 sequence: CASSPSTESYEQYF. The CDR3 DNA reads TGTGCCAGCTCACCATCGACAGAATCCTACGAGCAGTACTTC. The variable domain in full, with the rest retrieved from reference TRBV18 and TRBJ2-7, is NAGVMQNPRHLVRRRGQEARLRCSPMKGHSHVYWYRQLPEEGLKFMVYLQKENIIDESGMPKERFSAEFPKEGPSILRIQQVVRGDSAAYFCASSPSTESYEQYFGPGTRLTVT.

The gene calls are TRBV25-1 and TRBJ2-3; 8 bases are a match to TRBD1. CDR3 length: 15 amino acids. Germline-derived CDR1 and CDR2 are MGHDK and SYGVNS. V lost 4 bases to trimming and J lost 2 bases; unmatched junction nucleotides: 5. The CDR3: CASSVGTGYTDTQYF. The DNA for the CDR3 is TGTGCCAGCAGTGTCGGGACAGGCTACACAGATACGCAGTATTTT.

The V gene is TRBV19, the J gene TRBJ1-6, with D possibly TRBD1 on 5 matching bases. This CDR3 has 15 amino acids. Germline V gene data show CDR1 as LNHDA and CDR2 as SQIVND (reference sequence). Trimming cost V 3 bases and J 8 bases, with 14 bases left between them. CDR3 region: CASSIGGLTHSPLHF. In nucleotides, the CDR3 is TGTGCCAGTAGTATCGGGGGACTGACGCATTCACCCCTCCACTTT.

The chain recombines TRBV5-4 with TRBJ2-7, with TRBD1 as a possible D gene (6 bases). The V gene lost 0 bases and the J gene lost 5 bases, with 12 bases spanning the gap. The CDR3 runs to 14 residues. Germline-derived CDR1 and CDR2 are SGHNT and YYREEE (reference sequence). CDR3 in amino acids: CASSLAGVRHEQYF. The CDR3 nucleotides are TGTGCCAGCAGCTTGGCAGGGGTCCGGCACGAGCAGTACTTC.

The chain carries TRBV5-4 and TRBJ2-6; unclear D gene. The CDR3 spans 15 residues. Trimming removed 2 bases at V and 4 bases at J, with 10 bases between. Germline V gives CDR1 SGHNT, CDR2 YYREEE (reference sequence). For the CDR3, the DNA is TGTGCCAGCAGCTTAGGCGGTGTGGGGGCCAACGTCCTGACTTTC. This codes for CASSLGGVGANVLTF.

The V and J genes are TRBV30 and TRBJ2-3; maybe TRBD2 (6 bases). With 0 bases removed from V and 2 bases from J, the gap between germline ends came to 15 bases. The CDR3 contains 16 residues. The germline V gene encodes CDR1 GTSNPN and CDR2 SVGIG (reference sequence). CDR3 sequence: CAWSVPRGLYTDTQYF. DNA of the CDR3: TGTGCCTGGAGTGTACCCCGGGGACTCTACACAGATACGCAGTATTTT.

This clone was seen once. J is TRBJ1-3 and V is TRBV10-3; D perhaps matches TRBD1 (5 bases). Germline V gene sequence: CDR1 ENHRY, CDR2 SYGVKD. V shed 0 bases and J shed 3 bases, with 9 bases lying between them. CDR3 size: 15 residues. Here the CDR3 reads CAISESRGSGNTIYF. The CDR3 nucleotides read TGTGCCATCAGTGAGTCGAGGGGTAGTGGAAACACCATATATTTT.

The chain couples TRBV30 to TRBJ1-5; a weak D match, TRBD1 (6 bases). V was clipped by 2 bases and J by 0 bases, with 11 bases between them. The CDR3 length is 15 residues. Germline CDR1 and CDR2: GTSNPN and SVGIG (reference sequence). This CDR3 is CAWSTTGNSNQPQHF. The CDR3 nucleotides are TGTGCCTGGAGTACTACAGGGAATAGCAATCAGCCCCAGCATTTT.

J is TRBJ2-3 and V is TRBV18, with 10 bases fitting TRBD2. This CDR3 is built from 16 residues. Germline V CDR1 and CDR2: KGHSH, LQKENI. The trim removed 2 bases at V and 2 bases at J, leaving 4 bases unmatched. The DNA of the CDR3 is TGTGCCAGCTCACCATTAGCGGGGGGTGCCACAGATACGCAGTATTTT. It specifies CASSPLAGGATDTQYF.

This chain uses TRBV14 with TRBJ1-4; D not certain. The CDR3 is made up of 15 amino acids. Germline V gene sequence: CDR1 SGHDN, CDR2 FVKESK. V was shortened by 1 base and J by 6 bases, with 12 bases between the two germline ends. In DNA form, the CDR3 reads TGTGCCAGCAGCCAAGGGGCCTTGAGGGATGAAAAACTGTTTTTT. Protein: CASSQGALRDEKLFF.

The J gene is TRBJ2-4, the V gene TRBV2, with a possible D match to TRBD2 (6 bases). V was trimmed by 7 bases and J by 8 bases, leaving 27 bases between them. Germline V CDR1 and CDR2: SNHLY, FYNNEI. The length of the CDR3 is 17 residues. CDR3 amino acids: CASTNTRGGLSEDIQYF. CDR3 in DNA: TGTGCCAGCACTAATACGCGGGGCGGTCTGTCAGAAGACATTCAGTACTTC.

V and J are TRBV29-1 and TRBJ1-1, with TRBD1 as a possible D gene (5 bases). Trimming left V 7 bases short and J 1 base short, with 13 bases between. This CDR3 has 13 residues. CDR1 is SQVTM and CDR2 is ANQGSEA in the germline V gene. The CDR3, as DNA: TGCAGCGGGGGACTCAAACAGAACACTGAAGCTTTCTTT. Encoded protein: CSGGLKQNTEAFF.

The CDR3 DNA follows: TGCGCCAGCAGCCAAGGGGAAAATAGCAATCAGCCCCAGCATTTT. Its protein is CASSQGENSNQPQHF. The J gene is TRBJ1-5, the V gene TRBV4-1; D call uncertain. From germline, CDR1 is MGHRA and CDR2 YSYEKL. There are 15 residues in the CDR3. V dropped 1 base and J dropped 0 bases, with 7 bases sitting between them.

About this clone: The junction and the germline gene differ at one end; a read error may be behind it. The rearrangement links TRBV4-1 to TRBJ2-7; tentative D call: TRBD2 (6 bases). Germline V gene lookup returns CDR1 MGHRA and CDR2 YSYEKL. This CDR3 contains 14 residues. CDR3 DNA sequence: TGCGCCAGCAGCCAAAACGGCGGGACTGACGAGCAGCACTTC. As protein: CASSQNGGTDEQHF.

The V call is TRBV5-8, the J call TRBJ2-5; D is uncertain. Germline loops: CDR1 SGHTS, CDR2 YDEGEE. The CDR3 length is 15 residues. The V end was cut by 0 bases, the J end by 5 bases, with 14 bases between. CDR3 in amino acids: CASSLAVGVWETQYF. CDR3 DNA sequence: TGTGCCAGCAGCTTGGCGGTTGGGGTCTGGGAGACCCAGTACTTC.

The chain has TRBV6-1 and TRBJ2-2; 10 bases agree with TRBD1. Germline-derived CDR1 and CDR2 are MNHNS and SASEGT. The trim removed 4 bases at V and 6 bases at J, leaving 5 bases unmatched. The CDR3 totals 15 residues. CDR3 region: CASSVRGQGPGELFF. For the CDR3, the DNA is TGTGCCAGCAGTGTACGGGGACAGGGGCCCGGGGAGCTGTTTTTT.

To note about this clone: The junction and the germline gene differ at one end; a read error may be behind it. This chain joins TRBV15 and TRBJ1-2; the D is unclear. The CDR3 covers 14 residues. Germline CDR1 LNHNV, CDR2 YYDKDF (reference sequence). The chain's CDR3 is CATSRDMTKYGYTF. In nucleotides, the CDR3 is TGTGCCACCAGCAGAGATATGACTAAGTATGGCTACACCTTC.

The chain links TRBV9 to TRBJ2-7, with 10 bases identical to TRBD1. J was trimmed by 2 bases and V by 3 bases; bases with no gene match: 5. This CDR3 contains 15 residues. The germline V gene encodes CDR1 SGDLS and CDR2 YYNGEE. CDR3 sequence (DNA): TGTGCCAGCAGCGCCAGGGACAGGGGAACCTACGAGCAGTACTTC. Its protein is CASSARDRGTYEQYF.

The CDR3 here is CASTGLVSTDTQYF. The CDR3 bases are TGTGCCAGCACCGGACTGGTTAGCACAGATACGCAGTATTTT. The J gene is TRBJ2-3, the V gene TRBV27; perhaps TRBD2 as D (5 bases). Germline values: CDR1 MNHEY, CDR2 SMNVEV (reference sequence). This CDR3 is 14 amino acids long. With 7 bases removed from V and 0 bases from J, the gap between germline ends came to 11 bases.

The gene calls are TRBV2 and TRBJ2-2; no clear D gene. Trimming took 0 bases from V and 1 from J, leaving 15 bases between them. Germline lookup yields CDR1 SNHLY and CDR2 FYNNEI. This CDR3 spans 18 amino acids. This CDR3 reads CASSEALRGRVNTGELFF. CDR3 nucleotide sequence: TGTGCCAGCAGTGAAGCGCTTCGAGGCAGAGTGAACACCGGGGAGCTGTTTTTT. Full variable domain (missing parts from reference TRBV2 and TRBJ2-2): EPEVTQTPSHQVTQMGQEVILRCVPISNHLYFYWYRQILGQKVEFLVSFYNNEISEKSEIFDDQFSVERPDGSNFTLKIRSTKLEDSAMYFCASSEALRGRVNTGELFFGEGSRLTVL.

CDR3 nucleotide sequence: TGTGCCAGCAGTTACTCGATTCAGGACCTAAAAAACATTCAGTACTTC. Translating gives CASSYSIQDLKNIQYF. This sequence joins TRBV6-6 and TRBJ2-4, with D hard to call. Germline V gives CDR1 MNHNY, CDR2 SVGAGI (reference sequence). The CDR3 totals 16 residues. The V gene lost 0 bases and the J gene lost 4 bases, with 13 bases spanning the gap.

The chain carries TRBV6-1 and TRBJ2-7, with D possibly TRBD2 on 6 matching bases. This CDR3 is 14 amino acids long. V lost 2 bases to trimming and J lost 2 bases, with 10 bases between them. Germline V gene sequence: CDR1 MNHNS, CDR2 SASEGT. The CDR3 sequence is CASSESGGTYEQYF. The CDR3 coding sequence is TGTGCCAGCAGTGAATCGGGCGGGACCTACGAGCAGTACTTC.